This TCR beta chain was captured in a study of regulatory T cells in long-lasting Graves disease. Study-level findings and limits: TRBV28, TRBJ1-2 and TRBJ2-5 emerged as the favored segments in persistent disease.

Stated time point: newly diagnosed GD, antithyroid drugs for less than 3 months. Making the TCR library involved RNA that had been extracted from PBMCs. This clonotype has only a few counts. Its antigen is not identified. To make TCR beta libraries, researchers used iRepertoire HTBI primers and Arm-PCR of CDR3 regions. One entry per CDR3 protein, called by TCRdb with MiXCR from the multiplex PCR reads. The sample holds more than 400,000 distinct CDR3 sequences, 15% to 20% seen once. The CDR3 loop spans 16 amino acids. Unmatched junction bases numbered 11, after V lost 6 bases and J lost 5 bases. Germline CDR1 and CDR2: MNHEY and SMNVEV (reference sequence). These same records also appear under a second study, on T cells in Graves' hyperthyroidism and ophthalmopathy. As reported in that work: Newly diagnosed hyperthyroidism, duration under 2 months, in patients aged 18 to 65. Diagnoses rested on clinical symptoms, serum thyroxine and TRAb, thyroid ultrasound and orbital computed tomography. Blood also held most thyroid clonotypes expanded beyond 0.001.

The chain recombines TRBV27 with TRBJ2-3, with 10 bases that match TRBD2. The clonotype originates from a man aged 35 to 55 with Graves disease. The sequencing here drew on peripheral blood mononuclear cells (PBMCs), taken at new diagnosis, from a patient treated with antithyroid drugs. CDR3 nucleotide sequence: TGTGCCAGCAGCCCCGCCCTAGCGGGAGAGGTAGATACGCAGTATTTT. This translates into CASSPALAGEVDTQYF.